Listed here is a single TCR beta chain. Its target is not known. This sample is drawn from a study of CD8 T cells in ankylosing spondylitis. Regarding the study as a whole: For ankylosing spondylitis blood, a TCR beta motif of several highly homologous variants appeared characteristic.

V was trimmed by 3 bases and J by 1 base, leaving 15 bases between them. The germline CDR1 and CDR2 sequences are LGHDT and YNNKEL (reference sequence). The CDR3 extends over 16 amino acids. One entry per CDR3 protein, called by TCRdb with MiXCR from the 5' RACE reads. The data show just under 550,000 distinct CDR3 sequences, with roughly 13% seen just once and around 7% held by the top ten. The sequenced sample consisted of blood, either unsorted or a sorted T cell fraction (not recorded which). The sequence was collected from a male donor with ankylosing spondylitis. The chain uses TRBV3-1 and TRBJ1-2; D is possibly TRBD1 (6 bases). The CDR3: CASSHIPGTSNYGYTF. As DNA, the CDR3 is TGTGCCAGCAGCCATATACCTGGGACAAGTAACTATGGCTACACCTTC.